This T cell receptor beta chain was recorded in a study of CD8 T cells in ankylosing spondylitis. Study findings and constraints: CD8+ by phenotype, disease-linked clones were relatively rare in peripheral blood. Researchers reportedly found disease-linked clones significantly enriched in matched ankylosing spondylitis synovial fluid.

Germline V gene lookup returns CDR1 SGHTA and CDR2 FQGNSA. V was trimmed by 4 bases and J by 4 bases, leaving 11 bases between them. This CDR3 has 13 residues. In making TCR beta libraries, quantitative 5'-RACE with molecular barcodes was used. Each CDR3 protein is one row after TCRdb ran MiXCR on the 5' RACE reads. Among around 330,000 distinct CDR3 sequences listed, around 10% were seen once. This clonotype was observed many times. Its cognate antigen is unknown. This chain joins TRBV7-2 and TRBJ2-7; possibly TRBD1 for D (5 bases). The sequenced sample consisted of blood, either unsorted or a sorted T cell fraction (not recorded which). This receptor was taken from a female donor with ankylosing spondylitis or in good health (not recorded which). The CDR3 loop reads CASSSRVLYEQYF. For the CDR3, the DNA is TGTGCCAGCAGCTCCAGGGTCCTTTACGAGCAGTACTTC. The whole variable domain, remainder taken from reference TRBV7-2 and TRBJ2-7, is GAGVSQSPSNKVTEKGKDVELRCDPISGHTALYWYRQSLGQGLEFLIYFQGNSAPDKSGLPSDRFSAERTGGSVSTLTIQRTQQEDSAVYLCASSSRVLYEQYFGPGTRLTVT.